These 29 T cell receptor beta chains came from one sample sequenced in a study of blood T cells in healthy people across ages. Next came a second PCR, run for about 7 to 12 cycles, which used a sample-barcoded 5' primer along with a J-beta primer mix. MiXCR was run by TCRdb on the 5' RACE reads, yielding one entry per CDR3 protein. The table records around 870,000 distinct CDR3 sequences, 29% of them present only once. Sequenced input: blood. The receptors were gathered from a woman older than 75 in good health.

This clonotype was seen many times. J is TRBJ2-6 and V is TRBV4-3; D gene ambiguous. This CDR3 has 15 amino acids. The germline V and J ends were trimmed by 0 bases and 1 base, with 4 bases remaining between them. Germline CDR1 is LGHNA and CDR2 is YSLEER. The CDR3 loop is CASSQERSGANVLTF. In DNA form, the CDR3 reads TGCGCCAGCAGCCAAGAAAGATCTGGGGCCAACGTCCTGACTTTC.

V is TRBV7-2 and J is TRBJ2-3; 9 bases map to TRBD2. J was trimmed by 1 base and V by 2 bases; bases with no gene match: 4. The CDR3 is made up of 16 amino acids. The germline V gene has CDR1 SGHTA and CDR2 FQGNSA. CDR3 amino acids: CASSLKAGGRTDTQYF. In nucleotides, the CDR3 is TGTGCCAGCAGCTTAAAAGCGGGGGGTCGCACAGATACGCAGTATTTT.

This clonotype was counted at least ten times. The chain carries TRBV6-2 or TRBV6-3 and TRBJ1-5; TRBD1 might be the D (6 bases). Looked up from germline, CDR1 is MNHEY and CDR2 is SVGEGT. The length of the CDR3 is 13 residues. V lost 6 bases and J lost 4, with 10 bases in between. This CDR3 is CASRLDSNQPQHF. DNA for the CDR3: TGTGCCAGCAGGTTGGACAGTAATCAGCCCCAGCATTTT.

This clonotype has only a few counts. Being one base from a much bigger clone, this may be a read error. This chain uses TRBV29-1 with TRBJ2-7; 8 bases map to TRBD1. CDR3 length: 13 residues. After removal of 6 bases from V and 5 bases from J, the junction contained 9 bases not matched to a gene. Germline CDR1 is SQVTM and CDR2 is ANQGSEA. The CDR3 DNA reads as TGCAGCGTCCGGACAGGGCCCCCGGACGAGCAGTACTTC. Amino acid sequence: CSVRTGPPDEQYF.

This chain uses TRBV11-2 with TRBJ2-1, with 10 bases matching TRBD2. The ends lost 1 base at V and 9 bases at J; junction bases unmatched: 6. Germline V gene lookup returns CDR1 SGHAT and CDR2 FQNNGV. This CDR3 spans 15 amino acids. Here the CDR3 DNA reads TGTGCCAGCAGCTTAGGACAGCGGGGGGGCGGTGAGCAGTTCTTC. Its protein is CASSLGQRGGGEQFF. Filled out from reference TRBV11-2 and TRBJ2-1, the complete variable domain reads EAGVAQSPRYKIIEKRQSVAFWCNPISGHATLYWYQQILGQGPKLLIQFQNNGVVDDSQLPKDRFSAERLKGVDSTLKIQPAKLEDSAVYLCASSLGQRGGGEQFFGPGTRLTVL.

The sample holds a few counts of this clonotype. The chain couples TRBV25-1 to TRBJ1-1; D remains unclear. With 1 base removed from V and 2 bases from J, the gap between germline ends came to 5 bases. CDR1 is MGHDK, CDR2 SYGVNS, per germline. This CDR3 is 13 amino acids long. CDR3 region: CASSEWLNTEAFF. In DNA form, the CDR3 reads TGTGCCAGCAGTGAATGGCTCAACACTGAAGCTTTCTTT.

The CDR3 DNA reads TGCAGTGCTAGAGGGGCGCAGGACACTGAAGCTTTCTTT. It codes for CSARGAQDTEAFF. The gene calls are TRBV20-1 and TRBJ1-1; D remains unclear. This CDR3 has 13 residues. With 1 base removed from V and 3 bases from J, the gap between germline ends came to 9 bases. CDR1 is DFQATT and CDR2 is SNEGSKA in the germline V gene (reference sequence).

The rearrangement joins TRBV19 to TRBJ2-1; 10 nucleotides line up with TRBD2. Per the germline V gene, CDR1 is LNHDA and CDR2 is SQIVND (reference sequence). The CDR3 loop spans 15 amino acids. The ends lost 2 bases at V and 5 bases at J; junction bases unmatched: 3. For the CDR3, the DNA is TGTGCCAGTAGTATAAGCGGGGGGGCACACAATGAGCAGTTCTTC. Translated, it gives CASSISGGAHNEQFF. The complete variable domain, with remaining parts taken from reference TRBV19 and TRBJ2-1, reads DGGITQSPKYLFRKEGQNVTLSCEQNLNHDAMYWYRQDPGQGLRLIYYSQIVNDFQKGDIAEGYSVSREKKESFPLTVTSAQKNPTAFYLCASSISGGAHNEQFFGPGTRLTVL.

This clonotype was seen ten or more times. CDR3 protein: CSAKGEKNIQYF. The CDR3 DNA sequence: TGCAGCGCGAAGGGGGAGAAAAACATTCAGTACTTC. The chain is built from TRBV29-1 and TRBJ2-4, with a weak D call TRBD1 (6 bases). The germline V and J ends were trimmed by 7 bases and 4 bases, with 11 bases remaining between them. Germline CDR1 reads SQVTM; CDR2 reads ANQGSEA. This CDR3 spans 12 amino acids.

Ten or more counts support this clonotype. V usage is TRBV20-1 and J usage is TRBJ1-2, with a tentative D call TRBD1 (6 bases). Trimming took off 5 bases at V and 5 bases at J, with 18 bases between the two ends. Germline values: CDR1 DFQATT, CDR2 SNEGSKA (reference sequence). The CDR3 covers 14 residues. CDR3 nucleotides: TGCAGTGCTCCGGACAGCGCTTTACTTTATGGCTACACCTTC. It translates to CSAPDSALLYGYTF.

This clonotype turned up a few times. The rearrangement links TRBV7-9 to TRBJ1-5, with a weak D call TRBD1 (5 bases). Deletions cut 3 bases from V and 2 bases from J, with 17 bases between. The CDR3 contains 17 residues. Germline CDR1 is SEHNR and CDR2 is FQNEAQ (reference sequence). This CDR3 is CASSFGGKRGGNQPQHF. CDR3 coding DNA: TGTGCCAGCAGCTTCGGGGGGAAACGCGGAGGCAATCAGCCCCAGCATTTT.

This clonotype was detected ten times or more. DNA of the CDR3: TGTGCCAGCAGTTACAGCCAGGGTGAGAACTACGAGCAGTACTTC. Protein product: CASSYSQGENYEQYF. This rearrangement joins TRBV6-6 to TRBJ2-7; weak D call: TRBD1 (5 bases). Looked up from germline, CDR1 is MNHNY and CDR2 is SVGAGI (reference sequence). The CDR3 length is 15 residues. The V and J ends lost 2 bases and 3 bases respectively, with 14 bases between them.

This clonotype showed up just a few times. The J gene is TRBJ2-5, the V gene TRBV24-1, with D possibly TRBD2 on 5 matching bases. CDR3 length: 13 amino acids. Trimming removed 7 bases at V and 5 bases at J, with 13 bases between. Germline lookup yields CDR1 KGHDR and CDR2 SFDVKD. CDR3 nucleotides: TGTGCCACCAGGAAGGACTCGACGGAGACCCAGTACTTC. It specifies CATRKDSTETQYF.

The chain has TRBV3-1 and TRBJ2-4; D is undetermined. V lost 2 bases to trimming and J lost 7 bases, with 12 bases between them. Germline loops: CDR1 LGHDT, CDR2 YNNKEL (reference sequence). This CDR3 spans 14 amino acids. CDR3 residues: CASSQPGRMNIQYF. DNA for the CDR3: TGTGCCAGCAGCCAACCCGGAAGGATGAACATTCAGTACTTC.

Points on this clonotype: This may be a read error: a much more frequent sequence differs by one nucleotide. This sequence joins TRBV5-1 and TRBJ2-5; no reliable D call. The CDR3 has 14 residues. Per the germline V gene, CDR1 is SGHRS and CDR2 is YFSETQ. The CDR3 DNA sequence: TGCGCCAGCAGCTTGGTTGCTAGGGAAGAGGCCCAGTACTTC. This codes for CASSLVAREEAQYF.

This chain uses TRBV30 with TRBJ2-3; TRBD1 agrees at 7 bases. The V gene end was trimmed by 3 bases and the J gene end by 8 bases; junction bases not matched to a gene: 8. This CDR3 is built from 13 residues. Germline V lookup: CDR1 GTSNPN, CDR2 SVGIG (reference sequence). The CDR3 DNA sequence: TGTGCCTGGAGGGGACAGTCTCAGGGTACGCAGTATTTT. It translates to CAWRGQSQGTQYF.

This clonotype appeared many times. The gene calls are TRBV9 and TRBJ2-5, with D perhaps matching TRBD1 or TRBD2 (5 bases each). Per germline, CDR1 SGDLS and CDR2 YYNGEE. Between the trimmed V and J ends, which lost 3 bases and 2 bases, there was a span of 20 bases. The CDR3 totals 17 residues. The CDR3 protein is CASSATEGSVLQETQYF. The CDR3 nucleotides are TGTGCCAGCAGCGCAACCGAGGGGTCGGTATTACAAGAGACCCAGTACTTC.

The CDR3 region is CASRRNGQAFTF. The CDR3 region has the DNA TGTGCCAGCAGACGGAACGGACAGGCGTTTACCTTC. The V and J genes are TRBV6-5 and TRBJ1-2; 7 nucleotides line up with TRBD1. Unmatched junction bases numbered 12, after V lost 6 bases and J lost 14 bases. The CDR3 runs to 12 residues. The V gene's germline CDR1 is MNHEY and CDR2 SVGAGI.

CDR3 loop: CASILDRDNSPLHF. In DNA, the CDR3 is TGTGCCAGCATACTCGACAGGGATAATTCACCCCTCCACTTT. The chain carries TRBV28 and TRBJ1-6; 7 bases match TRBD1. There are 14 residues in the CDR3. CDR1 is MDHEN, CDR2 SYDVKM, per germline. V shed 7 bases, J shed 5 bases, and the junction held 5 bases outside the gene matches.

In its sample, this clonotype was seen many times. CDR3 amino acids: CASSLFGTSDEQFF. CDR3 bases: TGTGCCAGCAGCTTATTCGGGACATCGGATGAGCAGTTCTTC. The V call is TRBV7-2, the J call TRBJ2-1, with a tentative D call TRBD1 (6 bases). There are 14 residues in the CDR3. Germline CDR1 SGHTA, CDR2 FQGNSA. Trimming pared 2 bases from V and 8 bases from J, leaving 13 bases between.

This clonotype was seen repeatedly, ten times or more. The chain couples TRBV5-1 to TRBJ2-6, with a possible D match to TRBD2 (6 bases). Looked up from germline, CDR1 is SGHRS and CDR2 is YFSETQ. Trimming pared 4 bases from V and 0 bases from J, leaving 11 bases between. This CDR3 has 16 amino acids. The chain's CDR3 is CASSAGLTSGANVLTF. In nucleotides, the CDR3 is TGCGCCAGCAGCGCGGGACTGACCTCTGGGGCCAACGTCCTGACTTTC.

This clonotype has a handful of counts. Germline is not matched at one junction end, which may reflect a read error. J is TRBJ2-4 and V is TRBV10-1; no reliable D call. Germline assignment: CDR1 WNHNN and CDR2 SYGVQD (reference sequence). The CDR3 sequence is 13 residues long. Written as DNA, the CDR3 is TGCGCCGGCAGTGATTCAAACAAAAACATTCAGTACTTC. Amino acids: CAGSDSNKNIQYF.

This clonotype was counted ten times or more. The genes are TRBV28 and TRBJ1-5, with D unresolved. This CDR3 has 15 residues. Trimming cost V 2 bases and J 7 bases, with 15 bases left between them. CDR1 and CDR2 (germline): MDHEN, SYDVKM. In nucleotides, the CDR3 is TGTGCCAGCAGTTTAATTAGGGCAGTAAAACAGCCCCAGCATTTT. This gives the protein CASSLIRAVKQPQHF.

This clonotype was counted only a few times. V usage is TRBV20-1 and J usage is TRBJ1-5; TRBD1 aligns across 7 bases. Trimming cost V 6 bases and J 3 bases; bases outside gene matches: 8. CDR1 and CDR2 (germline): DFQATT, SNEGSKA (reference sequence). This CDR3 is 14 amino acids long. CDR3 sequence reads: CSAKRTGDNQPQHF. The CDR3 DNA sequence: TGCAGTGCAAAACGGACAGGCGACAATCAGCCCCAGCATTTT.

This clonotype was found a few times. A much larger clone is a single base away; this may be a read error. The V gene is TRBV10-3, the J gene TRBJ2-3; D is uncertain. The CDR3 totals 14 residues. V shed 6 bases and J shed 4 bases, with 14 bases lying between them. Germline CDR1 is ENHRY and CDR2 is SYGVKD. CDR3 sequence: CAIRDRWEADTQYF. In nucleotides, the CDR3 is TGTGCCATCAGGGACCGTTGGGAAGCAGATACGCAGTATTTT.

This clonotype was observed a few times. The chain uses TRBV29-1 and TRBJ1-2; D is ambiguous. The germline V and J ends were trimmed by 4 bases and 7 bases, with 13 bases remaining between them. The CDR3 has 12 residues. Germline loops: CDR1 SQVTM, CDR2 ANQGSEA. CDR3 sequence: CSVVGNWGGYTF. In DNA, the CDR3 is TGCAGCGTTGTGGGGAATTGGGGTGGCTACACCTTC.

This chain links TRBV12-3 or TRBV12-4 with TRBJ2-6; 8 bases match TRBD1. After removal of 5 bases from V and 7 bases from J, the junction contained 10 bases not matched to a gene. The CDR3 spans 16 residues. The CDR3: CASSPNVGQGANVLTF. CDR3 coding DNA: TGTGCCAGCAGTCCCAATGTAGGACAGGGCGCCAACGTCCTGACTTTC.

This clonotype came up many times. This sequence joins TRBV12-3 or TRBV12-4 and TRBJ2-4, with D possibly being TRBD1 or TRBD2 (6 bases each). The V and J ends lost 10 bases and 0 bases respectively, with 19 bases between them. This CDR3 contains 16 residues. CDR3 in amino acids: CAIRPLGGRAKNIQYF. The CDR3 coding sequence is TGTGCCATCAGGCCACTAGGGGGGAGAGCCAAAAACATTCAGTACTTC.

The chain recombines TRBV10-3 with TRBJ1-4; no clear D gene. The CDR3 consists of 13 residues. Trimming removed 10 bases from V and 4 bases from J, with 13 bases in between. Germline CDR1 reads ENHRY; CDR2 reads SYGVKD. CDR3 amino acids: CATTDGSNEKLFF. The CDR3 DNA follows: TGTGCCACAACAGACGGGAGTAATGAAAAACTGTTTTTT.